This T cell receptor (beta chain) was retrieved from a study of T-cell memory formation after mild COVID-19. TCRdb analysed the 5' RACE reads with MiXCR anew, one entry per CDR3 protein. The table includes 300,000 to 400,000 distinct CDR3 sequences, around 28% detected once. Sample: PBMCs or a T cell subset sorted from them (not recorded which). This receptor was taken from an adult woman who had mild COVID-19 (a few samples of this study predate the infection). Cell type and time point are not known.

This CDR3 is CASSTVGDPTMNEQFF. CDR3 nucleotides: TGTGCCAGCAGCACGGTTGGGGATCCGACCATGAATGAGCAGTTCTTC. The rearrangement links TRBV7-2 to TRBJ2-1; D gene ambiguous. Trimming removed 5 bases from V and 7 bases from J, with 21 bases in between. The CDR3 is made up of 16 amino acids. Germline V gene lookup returns CDR1 SGHTA and CDR2 FQGNSA.